A single sample is the source of the 31 T cell receptor beta chains below, sequenced in a study of cytotoxic CD8 clonotypes in ibrutinib-treated CLL. Generated by immunoSEQ multiplex PCR, the TCRdb table keeps only in-frame clones and is missing some. The sample has about 330,000 clones, under 70% seen once; the top ten hold roughly 6.7%. Sample: PBMCs, taken after 36 months of ibrutinib treatment. Source of these receptors: a human donor with chronic lymphocytic leukemia.

V is TRBV5-1 and J is TRBJ2-2, with 10 bases lining up with TRBD2. V lost 1 base to trimming and J lost 0 bases; unmatched junction nucleotides: 6. The germline CDR1 and CDR2 sequences are SGHRS and YFSETQ. The CDR3 has 18 amino acids. CDR3: CASSLRASGGSNTGELFF. In DNA, the CDR3 is TGCGCCAGCAGCTTGAGGGCTAGCGGGGGATCGAACACCGGGGAGCTGTTTTTT.

Only a few counts were recorded for this clone. J is TRBJ2-1 and V is TRBV18; 9 bases match TRBD2. In germline, CDR1 is KGHSH, CDR2 LQKENI. CDR3 length: 13 amino acids. The junction had 3 bases not matched to a gene; V was cut back by 6 bases and J by 6 bases. In DNA form, the CDR3 reads TGTGCCAGCTCCGGACTAGCGCGCAATGAGCAGTTCTTC. Translated, it gives CASSGLARNEQFF.

The chain is built from TRBV27 and TRBJ2-5; 7 positions match TRBD1. Germline V gene sequence: CDR1 MNHEY, CDR2 SMNVEV (reference sequence). The CDR3 is 13 residues long. J gave up 4 bases and V 6 bases, and 5 bases lay outside the gene matches. CDR3 amino acids: CASRQGMGETQYF. In nucleotides, the CDR3 is TGTGCCAGCAGACAGGGGATGGGAGAGACCCAGTACTTC.

On this clone: Different DNA sequences within this sample yield the same CDR3. The CDR3 is CASSLGASGSYEQYF. The DNA for the CDR3 is TGTGCCAGCAGCTTAGGGGCTAGCGGGTCTTACGAGCAGTACTTC. The chain has TRBV7-8 and TRBJ2-7, with TRBD2 identical over 8 bases. V was pared by 1 base and J by 4 bases, with 6 bases of the junction left unmatched. The germline V gene encodes CDR1 SGHVS and CDR2 FQNEAQ. There are 15 residues in the CDR3.

The rearrangement joins TRBV10-3 to TRBJ2-2; D remains ambiguous. Trimming pared 4 bases from V and 0 bases from J, leaving 9 bases between. This CDR3 is built from 15 residues. Germline-derived CDR1 and CDR2 are ENHRY and SYGVKD. The CDR3 sequence is CAISVKATNTGELFF. CDR3 sequence (DNA): TGTGCCATCAGTGTAAAGGCTACGAACACCGGGGAGCTGTTTTTT.

This chain links TRBV29-1 with TRBJ1-2, with a weak D call TRBD1 (6 bases). V dropped 7 bases and J dropped 3 bases, with 18 bases sitting between them. The CDR3 runs 14 residues. CDR1 SQVTM and CDR2 ANQGSEA come from the germline V gene. The DNA for the CDR3 is TGCAGCGCCGGGGGCGGGACCCCGTACTATGGCTACACCTTC. Translation gives CSAGGGTPYYGYTF.

A word on this clone: Other nucleotide sequences from this sample produce the same CDR3. The rearrangement uses TRBV5-1 and TRBJ2-1; D is unresolved. There are 15 residues in the CDR3. V was pared by 0 bases and J by 0 bases, with 7 bases between. Germline lookup yields CDR1 SGHRS and CDR2 YFSETQ. In nucleotides, the CDR3 is TGCGCCAGCAGCTTGGTCGCTCACTCCTACAATGAGCAGTTCTTC. It codes for CASSLVAHSYNEQFF. The full variable domain, completed using reference TRBV5-1 and TRBJ2-1, is KAGVTQTPRYLIKTRGQQVTLSCSPISGHRSVSWYQQTPGQGLQFLFEYFSETQRNKGNFPGRFSGRQFSNSRSEMNVSTLELGDSALYLCASSLVAHSYNEQFFGPGTRLTVL.

This chain uses TRBV29-1 with TRBJ1-3, with D unclear. The CDR3 spans 13 residues. CDR1 SQVTM and CDR2 ANQGSEA come from the germline V gene. Trimming pared 4 bases from V and 0 bases from J, leaving 7 bases between. The CDR3 reads CSVVSTSGNTIYF. DNA of the CDR3: TGCAGCGTTGTGAGCACCTCTGGAAACACCATATATTTT.

This clone came up a few times. CDR3 amino acids: CASSSPRDSEQYF. In nucleotides, the CDR3 is TGTGCCAGCAGCTCCCCCCGGGACAGCGAGCAGTACTTC. The chain uses TRBV7-9 and TRBJ2-7; 7 bases line up with TRBD1. J was trimmed by 6 bases and V by 4 bases; bases with no gene match: 6. CDR3 size: 13 residues. Germline V gene data show CDR1 as SEHNR and CDR2 as FQNEAQ (reference sequence).

The chain is built from TRBV28 and TRBJ2-5; the D gene is possibly TRBD2 (5 bases). CDR1 MDHEN and CDR2 SYDVKM come from the germline V gene. The CDR3 has 17 amino acids. The V end lost 1 base, the J end lost 3 bases, and 18 bases lay between the germline ends. CDR3 in DNA: TGTGCCAGCAGTTTATATCTCCCCCGGGATAGCGAAGAGACCCAGTACTTC. It encodes CASSLYLPRDSEETQYF.

This chain joins TRBV19 and TRBJ1-3, with TRBD1 identical over 8 bases. Losses at the gene ends were 6 bases for V and 6 bases for J; bases not matched to a gene: 10. In germline, CDR1 is LNHDA, CDR2 SQIVND (reference sequence). The CDR3 runs to 15 residues. The CDR3 loop reads CASSTRTGTANTIYF. Written as DNA, the CDR3 is TGTGCCAGTAGCACTCGGACAGGGACGGCAAACACCATATATTTT.

This clone has a handful of counts. The chain has TRBV29-1 and TRBJ1-5, with 11 nucleotides matching TRBD1. CDR1 is SQVTM, CDR2 ANQGSEA, per germline. V lost 7 bases, J lost 5 bases, and 7 bases stayed unmatched. This CDR3 has 14 residues. This CDR3 is CSAAGQGADQPQHF. The CDR3 DNA reads as TGCAGCGCCGCAGGACAGGGGGCCGATCAGCCCCAGCATTTT.

In its sample, this clone was seen a few times. The chain employs TRBV5-6 and TRBJ1-2; D not resolved. The CDR3 is 12 amino acids. V dropped 0 bases and J dropped 4 bases, with 4 bases sitting between them. From germline, CDR1 is SGHDT and CDR2 YYEEEE. CDR3 nucleotides: TGTGCCAGCAGCTTGGAAGTCTATGGCTACACCTTC. Amino acids: CASSLEVYGYTF.

The chain joins TRBV15 to TRBJ1-1; D is ambiguous. The CDR3 has 14 amino acids. Germline V gene data show CDR1 as LNHNV and CDR2 as YYDKDF (reference sequence). Trimming stripped 3 bases from V and 4 bases from J, with 12 bases between. The CDR3 DNA follows: TGTGCCACCAGCAGGACCTTCTTACGCACTGAAGCTTTCTTT. Its protein is CATSRTFLRTEAFF.

The chain combines TRBV5-1 with TRBJ2-3; D unresolved. Per germline, CDR1 SGHRS and CDR2 YFSETQ. Deletions cut 3 bases from V and 2 bases from J, with 13 bases between. This CDR3 spans 15 amino acids. As DNA, the CDR3 is TGCGCCAGCAGCTCGGTAGTTGTTCCCACAGATACGCAGTATTTT. Protein: CASSSVVVPTDTQYF.

The chain joins TRBV29-1 to TRBJ2-5, with 8 bases fitting TRBD1. The V segment lost 3 bases and the J segment 1 base; nucleotides outside the gene matches: 4. The germline V gene has CDR1 SQVTM and CDR2 ANQGSEA. The CDR3 is 14 residues long. CDR3 nucleotides: TGCAGCGTTGACCCCGGACAGGGCCAAGAGACCCAGTACTTC. It codes for CSVDPGQGQETQYF.

The V gene is TRBV7-2, the J gene TRBJ1-6; D might be TRBD1 (5 bases). Between the trimmed V and J ends, which lost 0 bases and 7 bases, there was a span of 10 bases. The germline V gene encodes CDR1 SGHTA and CDR2 FQGNSA. There are 15 residues in the CDR3. In DNA form, the CDR3 reads TGTGCCAGCAGCTTAGCGGGGGTCGGGAATTCACCCCTCCACTTT. Translation gives CASSLAGVGNSPLHF.

The chain links TRBV20-1 to TRBJ2-7, with D possibly TRBD2 on 6 matching bases. There are 11 residues in the CDR3. Trimming removed 3 bases at V and 6 bases at J, with 9 bases between. Germline V gene sequence: CDR1 DFQATT, CDR2 SNEGSKA (reference sequence). The CDR3 DNA sequence: TGCAGTGCTAGGACTAGTGGCGAGCAGTACTTC. This codes for CSARTSGEQYF.

V usage is TRBV19 and J usage is TRBJ2-3, with 10 positions matching TRBD2. CDR1 and CDR2 (germline): LNHDA, SQIVND (reference sequence). The V segment lost 7 bases and the J segment 5 bases; nucleotides outside the gene matches: 9. The CDR3 runs to 15 residues. The CDR3 protein is CASKRSGGAEDTQYF. CDR3 sequence (DNA): TGTGCCAGTAAAAGGAGCGGGGGGGCGGAAGATACGCAGTATTTT.

Details on this clone: The same CDR3 is also encoded by other DNA sequences in this sample. The rearrangement uses TRBV29-1 and TRBJ1-2; 7 bases map to TRBD1. The V gene's germline CDR1 is SQVTM and CDR2 ANQGSEA. There are 12 residues in the CDR3. Unmatched junction bases numbered 4, after V lost 5 bases and J lost 4 bases. The CDR3 loop reads CSVLGQPYGYTF. CDR3 in DNA: TGCAGCGTTTTGGGACAGCCCTATGGCTACACCTTC. Looking up the rest from reference TRBV29-1 and TRBJ1-2 gives the full variable domain: SAVISQKPSRDICQRGTSLTIQCQVDSQVTMMFWYRQQPGQSLTLIATANQGSEATYESGFVIDKFPISRPNLTFSTLTVSNMSPEDSSIYLCSVLGQPYGYTFGSGTRLTVV.

The chain couples TRBV29-1 to TRBJ2-3, with 8 bases that match TRBD1. CDR1 SQVTM and CDR2 ANQGSEA come from the germline V gene. CDR3 size: 14 residues. J gave up 1 base and V 6 bases, and 6 bases lay outside the gene matches. For the CDR3, the DNA is TGCAGCGTGAACTCGGACAGGGGCACAGATACGCAGTATTTT. The encoded protein is CSVNSDRGTDTQYF.

J is TRBJ2-2 and V is TRBV10-3; D is ambiguous. V was shortened by 10 bases and J by 4 bases, with 22 bases between the two germline ends. The CDR3 is 16 amino acids. Per the germline V gene, CDR1 is ENHRY and CDR2 is SYGVKD. CDR3 sequence: CATHLDRLLSTGELFF. Written as DNA, the CDR3 is TGTGCCACCCACTTAGACCGCCTACTGTCCACCGGGGAGCTGTTTTTT.

The chain is built from TRBV7-9 and TRBJ2-7; D tentatively reads TRBD1 or TRBD2 (5 bases each). This CDR3 has 15 amino acids. CDR1 and CDR2 from the germline V gene are SEHNR and FQNEAQ (reference sequence). Deletions cut 5 bases from V and 2 bases from J, with 16 bases between. The CDR3 sequence is CASSLSGTQPYEQYF. The CDR3 DNA is TGTGCCAGCAGCCTCTCCGGGACCCAACCCTACGAGCAGTACTTC.

J is TRBJ2-7 and V is TRBV28; maybe TRBD2 (5 bases). CDR1 is MDHEN, CDR2 SYDVKM, per germline. With 4 bases removed from V and 6 bases from J, the gap between germline ends came to 19 bases. The CDR3 covers 15 residues. The CDR3 sequence is CASSSPSGAVAEQYF. CDR3 sequence (DNA): TGTGCCAGCAGTTCCCCCAGCGGAGCAGTCGCCGAGCAGTACTTC.

The CDR3 is CASSLYREQFF. The CDR3 DNA follows: TGTGCCAGCAGCTTGTATCGCGAGCAGTTCTTC. The rearrangement joins TRBV5-4 to TRBJ2-1; D gene ambiguous. The CDR3 extends over 11 amino acids. Germline V gene data show CDR1 as SGHNT and CDR2 as YYREEE (reference sequence). With 1 base removed from V and 10 bases from J, the gap between germline ends came to 6 bases.

This rearrangement joins TRBV29-1 to TRBJ2-7, with a possible D match to TRBD2 (6 bases). Germline V gives CDR1 SQVTM, CDR2 ANQGSEA. Trimming left V 6 bases short and J 0 bases short, with 12 bases between. This CDR3 spans 13 amino acids. CDR3 sequence: CSVEDGSSYEQYF. The CDR3 nucleotides are TGCAGCGTGGAGGACGGGAGCTCCTACGAGCAGTACTTC.

The V and J genes are TRBV6-5 and TRBJ2-2, with D perhaps matching TRBD1 (5 bases). Germline-derived CDR1 and CDR2 are MNHEY and SVGAGI. CDR3 size: 15 residues. Between the trimmed V and J ends, which lost 6 bases and 6 bases, there was a span of 17 bases. The CDR3 region has the DNA TGTGCCAGCAGCTCAGGGATTTTCCGTTCCGGGGAGCTGTTTTTT. Protein sequence: CASSSGIFRSGELFF.

This rearrangement joins TRBV5-1 to TRBJ2-7; D may be TRBD2 (5 bases). V was cut by 0 bases and J by 5 bases, with 9 bases left in between. From germline, CDR1 is SGHRS and CDR2 YFSETQ. This CDR3 is built from 13 residues. This chain's CDR3 is CASSLGLADEQYF. CDR3 DNA sequence: TGCGCCAGCAGCTTGGGTCTAGCCGACGAGCAGTACTTC.

CDR3 region: CSSLGGTGGGLVYGYTF. CDR3 DNA sequence: TGCAGCTCCCTGGGGGGGACAGGGGGCGGGTTGGTTTATGGCTACACCTTC. V is TRBV29-1 and J is TRBJ1-2, with 12 bases aligning to TRBD1. Germline CDR1 is SQVTM and CDR2 is ANQGSEA. V trimming: 8 bases; J trimming: 5 bases; junction bases outside the gene matches: 18. CDR3 size: 17 residues.

The chain is built from TRBV27 and TRBJ2-1; D uncertain. The CDR3 consists of 15 residues. V gave up 2 bases and J gave up 3 bases, with 11 bases separating them. Germline V lookup: CDR1 MNHEY, CDR2 SMNVEV (reference sequence). The CDR3 bases are TGTGCCAGCAGTTTAAGGGTAGGGCGCTACAATGAGCAGTTCTTC. Amino acid sequence: CASSLRVGRYNEQFF.

The V call is TRBV15, the J call TRBJ1-2, with TRBD1 as a possible D gene (5 bases). The CDR3 is 12 amino acids. Germline-derived CDR1 and CDR2 are LNHNV and YYDKDF (reference sequence). V lost 8 bases to trimming and J lost 2 bases, with 9 bases between them. CDR3 nucleotide sequence: TGTGCCACCGTGGACACAAACTATGGCTACACCTTC. Residues: CATVDTNYGYTF.